The 24 T cell receptor beta chains reported below all come from one sample, sequenced in a study of shared clonotypes between healthy human individuals. Method: immunoSEQ multiplex PCR; TCRdb's copy keeps in-frame clones and lacks some. In the table there are millions of clones, just over 90% of which are singletons. CD8 cells regarded as naive lacked CD45RO, were positively chosen for CCR7, and omitted terminally differentiated effector memory CD45RA+ cells. Sequenced input: naive CD8+ T cells from PBMCs. Every receptor here comes from a man younger than 35 in good health. Some clones in this sample may be carry-over from other donors' samples.

This chain joins TRBV7-9 and TRBJ1-1; no definite D call. Germline-derived CDR1 and CDR2 are SEHNR and FQNEAQ (reference sequence). V was pared by 6 bases and J by 3 bases, with 14 bases between. The CDR3 is made up of 14 amino acids. CDR3 sequence reads: CASRLGAGYTEAFF. In DNA, the CDR3 is TGTGCCAGCAGGTTGGGAGCCGGGTACACTGAAGCTTTCTTT. The complete variable domain, with remaining parts taken from reference TRBV7-9 and TRBJ1-1, reads DTGVSQNPRHKITKRGQNVTFRCDPISEHNRLYWYRQTLGQGPEFLTYFQNEAQLEKSRLLSDRFSAERPKGSFSTLEIQRTEQGDSAMYLCASRLGAGYTEAFFGQGTRLTVV.

V is TRBV27 and J is TRBJ1-2; 9 bases fit TRBD1. The ends lost 5 bases at V and 7 bases at J; junction bases unmatched: 5. The CDR3 sequence is 13 residues long. CDR1 MNHEY and CDR2 SMNVEV come from the germline V gene (reference sequence). The CDR3 spells CASSRTGGSGYTF. CDR3 DNA sequence: TGTGCCAGCAGTCGCACAGGGGGCTCTGGCTACACCTTC.

In its sample, this clone was seen once. The junction departs from germline at one end; a sequencing error may be responsible. This chain links TRBV28 with TRBJ1-5, with unresolved D. CDR1 is MDHEN and CDR2 is SYDVKM in the germline V gene. CDR3 length equals 14 residues. DNA for the CDR3: TGTGCCAGCAGTTTATCTTTTGGAAAAGGACCCCGGGATTTT. Translated: CASSLSFGKGPRDF. Based on the CDR3 plus reference TRBV28 and TRBJ1-5, the full variable domain is DVKVTQSSRYLVKRTGEKVFLECVQDMDHENMFWYRQDPGLGLRLIYFSYDVKMKEKGDIPEGYSVSREKKERFSLILESASTNQTSMYLCASSLSFGKGPRDFGDGTRLSIL.

This chain uses TRBV18 with TRBJ2-5; a possible D gene is TRBD1 (5 bases). The CDR3 spans 16 residues. CDR1 is KGHSH and CDR2 is LQKENI in the germline V gene. The V gene lost 0 bases and the J gene lost 1 base, with 12 bases spanning the gap. CDR3 nucleotides: TGTGCCAGCTCACCACCCCACGTGGGGCTCCAAGAGACCCAGTACTTC. It codes for CASSPPHVGLQETQYF.

The gene calls are TRBV11-1 and TRBJ2-5, with TRBD2 matching over 13 bases. The trim removed 5 bases at V and 2 bases at J, leaving 8 bases unmatched. Germline V gives CDR1 SGHAT, CDR2 FQDESV (reference sequence). CDR3 length: 17 residues. Here the CDR3 DNA reads TGTGCCAGCAGCCTGGGACTAGCGGGGTTCCTTCAAGAGACCCAGTACTTC. Residues: CASSLGLAGFLQETQYF.

As to this clone: Other DNA variants within this sample encode the same CDR3. The chain is built from TRBV28 and TRBJ1-1, with D unclear. Germline V gene data show CDR1 as MDHEN and CDR2 as SYDVKM. This CDR3 is built from 13 residues. Deletions cut 3 bases from V and 0 bases from J, with 5 bases between. The CDR3 spells CASSLTLNTEAFF. CDR3 sequence (DNA): TGTGCCAGCAGTTTGACACTGAACACTGAAGCTTTCTTT.

The chain joins TRBV27 to TRBJ2-7, with a tentative D call TRBD1 (7 bases). The germline V gene encodes CDR1 MNHEY and CDR2 SMNVEV (reference sequence). Trimming took off 5 bases at V and 4 bases at J, with 21 bases between the two ends. This CDR3 is built from 16 residues. The CDR3: CASSPSAGQTGYEQYF. The DNA for the CDR3 is TGTGCCAGCAGTCCCAGCGCGGGACAGACCGGTTACGAGCAGTACTTC.

The CDR3: CASSARSGSAFSMSSEQFF. The CDR3 nucleotides are TGTGCCAGCAGCGCCCGTAGCGGGAGTGCCTTTTCAATGAGCAGTGAGCAGTTCTTC. V and J are TRBV11-2 and TRBJ2-1, with 9 positions matching TRBD2. With 5 bases clipped from V and 9 bases from J, the junction kept 23 bases outside the gene matches. The CDR3 sequence is 19 residues long. CDR1 and CDR2 from the germline V gene are SGHAT and FQNNGV. The variable domain in full, with the rest retrieved from reference TRBV11-2 and TRBJ2-1, is EAGVAQSPRYKIIEKRQSVAFWCNPISGHATLYWYQQILGQGPKLLIQFQNNGVVDDSQLPKDRFSAERLKGVDSTLKIQPAKLEDSAVYLCASSARSGSAFSMSSEQFFGPGTRLTVL.

Concerning this clone: In the same sample, other DNA sequences code for this CDR3. This rearrangement joins TRBV19 to TRBJ1-1, with no clear D. CDR1 and CDR2 (germline): LNHDA, SQIVND (reference sequence). V was shortened by 3 bases and J by 0 bases, with 5 bases between the two germline ends. The CDR3 length is 13 residues. The CDR3 loop is CASSIVLNTEAFF. The CDR3, as DNA: TGTGCCAGTAGTATCGTGTTGAACACTGAAGCTTTCTTT.

The chain employs TRBV19 and TRBJ1-5; D possibly corresponds to TRBD1 (5 bases). Trimming stripped 7 bases from V and 12 bases from J, with 19 bases between. Germline V lookup: CDR1 LNHDA, CDR2 SQIVND (reference sequence). The CDR3 totals 13 residues. This CDR3 reads CASTGTGGLDQHF. CDR3 in DNA: TGTGCCAGTACCGGCACCGGGGGGTTGGACCAGCATTTT.

As for this clone: This specimen includes other DNA sequences encoding the same CDR3. V usage is TRBV19 and J usage is TRBJ2-1; D not certain. The CDR3 consists of 12 residues. Per the germline V gene, CDR1 is LNHDA and CDR2 is SQIVND (reference sequence). Between the trimmed V and J ends, which lost 2 bases and 1 base, there was a span of 0 bases. CDR3 region: CASSISYNEQFF. For the CDR3, the DNA is TGTGCCAGTAGTATATCCTACAATGAGCAGTTCTTC.

The chain couples TRBV11-2 to TRBJ2-7; D not certain. The CDR3 is made up of 11 amino acids. Germline V gives CDR1 SGHAT, CDR2 FQNNGV. The germline V and J ends were trimmed by 2 bases and 5 bases, with 4 bases remaining between them. The CDR3 nucleotides read TGTGCCAGCAGCTTATGGGACGAGCAGTACTTC. It translates to CASSLWDEQYF. Full variable domain (outside the CDR3, taken from reference TRBV11-2 and TRBJ2-7): EAGVAQSPRYKIIEKRQSVAFWCNPISGHATLYWYQQILGQGPKLLIQFQNNGVVDDSQLPKDRFSAERLKGVDSTLKIQPAKLEDSAVYLCASSLWDEQYFGPGTRLTVT.

The V and J genes are TRBV9 and TRBJ2-3, with D unclear. This CDR3 region has 16 residues. The germline CDR1 and CDR2 sequences are SGDLS and YYNGEE. Trimming cost V 0 bases and J 0 bases, with 11 bases left between them. The CDR3 protein is CASSVEPLVSTDTQYF. The DNA of the CDR3 is TGTGCCAGCAGCGTAGAACCGTTGGTCAGCACAGATACGCAGTATTTT. The variable domain in full, with the rest retrieved from reference TRBV9 and TRBJ2-3, is DSGVTQTPKHLITATGQRVTLRCSPRSGDLSVYWYQQSLDQGLQFLIQYYNGEERAKGNILERFSAQQFPDLHSELNLSSLELGDSALYFCASSVEPLVSTDTQYFGPGTRLTVL.

A remark on this clone: A much larger clonotype is one base distant, so this may be a read error. The same CDR3 is also encoded by other DNA sequences in this sample. The chain uses TRBV7-6 and TRBJ1-1; D unresolved. CDR3 length: 13 residues. CDR1 is SGHVS and CDR2 is FNYEAQ in the germline V gene. The germline V and J ends were trimmed by 1 base and 0 bases, with 3 bases remaining between them. The CDR3 protein is CASSLGMNTEAFF. Here the CDR3 DNA reads TGTGCCAGCAGCTTAGGGATGAACACTGAAGCTTTCTTT.

V is TRBV28 and J is TRBJ2-4, with 8 bases matching TRBD1. Trimming removed 7 bases from V and 4 bases from J; junction bases left unmatched: 6. Germline V CDR1 and CDR2: MDHEN, SYDVKM. This CDR3 has 14 residues. CDR3 sequence: CASTNRGVKNIQYF. The CDR3 DNA reads as TGTGCCAGCACCAACAGGGGGGTTAAAAACATTCAGTACTTC.

The rearrangement links TRBV9 to TRBJ1-1; a weak D match, TRBD1 (5 bases). V shed 0 bases and J shed 4 bases, with 13 bases lying between them. Germline V gene sequence: CDR1 SGDLS, CDR2 YYNGEE. This CDR3 region has 15 residues. CDR3 sequence reads: CASSVVTGGSTEAFF. The CDR3 region has the DNA TGTGCCAGCAGCGTAGTTACAGGCGGAAGCACTGAAGCTTTCTTT.

The chain carries TRBV9 and TRBJ2-7; D is possibly TRBD1 (5 bases). This CDR3 has 14 amino acids. The V end was cut by 3 bases, the J end by 2 bases, with 12 bases between. Germline CDR1 reads SGDLS; CDR2 reads YYNGEE. The CDR3 DNA follows: TGTGCCAGCAGCGCTACAGGTGGCGCCTACGAGCAGTACTTC. This sequence encodes CASSATGGAYEQYF.

This rearrangement joins TRBV7-8 to TRBJ1-4, with D maybe TRBD1 (5 bases). The CDR3 length is 15 residues. Germline values: CDR1 SGHVS, CDR2 FQNEAQ. The V end was cut by 5 bases, the J end by 1 base, with 11 bases between. For the CDR3, the DNA is TGTGCCAGCAGCCTCACGCAGGGAACTAATGAAAAACTGTTTTTT. Its protein product is CASSLTQGTNEKLFF. The full variable domain, rest sourced from reference TRBV7-8 and TRBJ1-4, is GAGVSQSPRYKVAKRGQDVALRCDPISGHVSLFWYQQALGQGPEFLTYFQNEAQLDKSGLPSDRFFAERPEGSVSTLKIQRTQQEDSAVYLCASSLTQGTNEKLFFGSGTQLSVL.

The gene calls are TRBV19 and TRBJ2-1; D gene uncertain. CDR1 and CDR2 from the germline V gene are LNHDA and SQIVND (reference sequence). Trimming pared 3 bases from V and 9 bases from J, leaving 12 bases between. This CDR3 region has 13 residues. CDR3 region: CASSMGREGEQFF. The CDR3 DNA reads as TGTGCCAGTAGTATGGGCAGAGAAGGTGAGCAGTTCTTC.

In regard to this clone: Other nucleotide sequences from this sample produce the same CDR3. The chain links TRBV9 to TRBJ1-3, with D possibly TRBD1 on 5 matching bases. The CDR3 has 15 residues. Trimming left V 0 bases short and J 2 bases short, with 9 bases between. Germline V gene sequence: CDR1 SGDLS, CDR2 YYNGEE. As DNA, the CDR3 is TGTGCCAGCAGCGTAGGTGGGGCGGCTGGAAACACCATATATTTT. Encoded protein: CASSVGGAAGNTIYF.

The chain couples TRBV30 to TRBJ2-5, with D possibly being TRBD1 (6 bases). The end of the DNA fits TRBJ2-7 better, so the J call may be wrong. Germline V gene lookup returns CDR1 GTSNPN and CDR2 SVGIG (reference sequence). The CDR3 has 13 residues. In nucleotides, the CDR3 is TGTGCCTGGGGGCGGCAGGGGCCCAGCGAGCAGTACTTC. It yields the protein CAWGRQGPSEQYF.

In nucleotides, the CDR3 is TGTGCCAGTAGTATTCACAGGTCCTACGAGCAGTACTTC. It translates to CASSIHRSYEQYF. The gene calls are TRBV19 and TRBJ2-7; possibly TRBD1 for D (5 bases). Germline-derived CDR1 and CDR2 are LNHDA and SQIVND (reference sequence). The germline V and J ends were trimmed by 3 bases and 1 base, with 7 bases remaining between them. The CDR3 has 13 residues.

The chain joins TRBV7-9 to TRBJ1-1; D gene unclear. Trimming took 0 bases from V and 11 from J, leaving 10 bases between them. Germline V gene sequence: CDR1 SEHNR, CDR2 FQNEAQ (reference sequence). CDR3 length equals 12 residues. CDR3 nucleotide sequence: TGTGCCAGCAGCTTAGCGGAGAGGCGGGCTTTCTTT. Translated: CASSLAERRAFF. Using reference TRBV7-9 and TRBJ1-1 for the parts outside the CDR3, the full variable domain is DTGVSQNPRHKITKRGQNVTFRCDPISEHNRLYWYRQTLGQGPEFLTYFQNEAQLEKSRLLSDRFSAERPKGSFSTLEIQRTEQGDSAMYLCASSLAERRAFFGQGTRLTVV.

The V gene is TRBV20-1, the J gene TRBJ2-7, with D possibly being TRBD2 (5 bases). The V gene lost 7 bases and the J gene lost 4 bases, with 11 bases spanning the gap. The CDR3 is 11 amino acids. CDR1 is DFQATT and CDR2 is SNEGSKA in the germline V gene (reference sequence). Here the CDR3 reads CSGEQDYEQYF. CDR3 DNA: TGCAGTGGGGAGCAGGATTACGAGCAGTACTTC.